This TCR beta chain was retrieved from a study of cytomegalovirus exposure and HLA in healthy donors. A few counts support this clone. PCR involved 60 Vbeta and 13 Jbeta primers. The assay was immunoSEQ multiplex PCR, and TCRdb's table has in-frame clones only and misses some. Of fewer than 250,000 clones in the sample, around 82% are singletons; the top ten hold more than 1.5%. This CDR3 has 14 residues. After removal of 5 bases from V and 8 bases from J, the junction contained 10 bases not matched to a gene. The germline CDR1 and CDR2 sequences are MGHDK and SYGVNS. The receptor comes from a middle-aged man in good health and CMV-seropositive. The sequencing sample was made of PBMCs. The chain recombines TRBV25-1 with TRBJ1-2; 8 nucleotides align to TRBD1. The DNA of the CDR3 is TGTGCCAGCAGTTCCCAGGGGGCAGATGGAGGCTACACCTTC. It is translated as CASSSQGADGGYTF.